The source of this T cell receptor beta chain is a study of T cell repertoires in cytomegalovirus infection. Study information: Recently identified HLA-C-restricted CMV epitopes and well-studied HLA-B-restricted CMV epitopes were used by the study. Public TCR beta signatures provided an indication of both CMV infection and a matching HLA type.

As regards this clonotype: No antigen is known for it.

Regarding the study as a whole: Dominating the ex vivo response were HLA-C-restricted CMV-specific TCR beta clonotypes.

This CDR3 has 16 amino acids. Trimming took off 6 bases at V and 1 base at J, with 16 bases between the two ends. TCRdb passed the reads through MiXCR, listing each CDR3 protein once. The table has about 360,000 distinct CDR3 sequences, about 32% seen once. Sequenced material: cultured PBMCs, taken from culture after CMV antigen stimulation. This TCR derives from a human donor in good health (CMV status not recorded). Some clones in this sample may be carry-over from other donors' samples. The V and J genes are TRBV12-3 or TRBV12-4 and TRBJ1-5, with D possibly being TRBD1 (6 bases). Written as DNA, the CDR3 is TGTGCCAGCAGCCCCCGGGGGGCGGAAAGCAATCAGCCCCAGCATTTT. This gives the protein CASSPRGAESNQPQHF.